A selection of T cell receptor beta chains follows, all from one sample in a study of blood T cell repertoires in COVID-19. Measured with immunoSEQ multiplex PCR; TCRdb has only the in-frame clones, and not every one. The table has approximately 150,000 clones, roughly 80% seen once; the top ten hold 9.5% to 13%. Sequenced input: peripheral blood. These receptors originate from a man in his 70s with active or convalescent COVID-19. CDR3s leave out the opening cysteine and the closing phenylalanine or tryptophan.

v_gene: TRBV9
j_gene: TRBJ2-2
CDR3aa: ASSVVQGSGELF

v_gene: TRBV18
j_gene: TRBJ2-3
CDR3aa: ASSPGTGYTDTQY

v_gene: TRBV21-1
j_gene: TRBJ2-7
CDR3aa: ASSKGEVHENYEQY

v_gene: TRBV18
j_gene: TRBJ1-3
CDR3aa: ASSLTGGGNTIY

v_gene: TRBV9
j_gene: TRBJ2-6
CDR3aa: ASQGQGTSGANVLT

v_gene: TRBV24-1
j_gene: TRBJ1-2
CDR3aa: ATSEGTGYGYT

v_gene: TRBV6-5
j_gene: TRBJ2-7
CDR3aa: ASSYGDSGEQY

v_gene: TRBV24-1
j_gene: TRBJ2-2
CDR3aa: ATSDFFTNTGELF

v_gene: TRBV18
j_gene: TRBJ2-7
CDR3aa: ASSQGGGRELREQY

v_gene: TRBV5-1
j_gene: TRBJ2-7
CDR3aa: ASSGLAGSSYEQY

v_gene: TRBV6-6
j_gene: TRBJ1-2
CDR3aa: ASSYEKQPIYGYT

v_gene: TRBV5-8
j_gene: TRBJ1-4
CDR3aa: ASSLEGAATNEKLF

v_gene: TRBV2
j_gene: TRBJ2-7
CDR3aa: ASSGRTGEGEQY

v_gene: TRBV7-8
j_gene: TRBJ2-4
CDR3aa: ASSSRIARNNIQY

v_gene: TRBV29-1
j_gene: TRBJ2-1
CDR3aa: SVELGLNEQF

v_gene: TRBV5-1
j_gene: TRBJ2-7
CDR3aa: ASSLGTGRRRSYEQY

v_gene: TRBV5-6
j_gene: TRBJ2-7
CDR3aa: ASSLVEGYEQY